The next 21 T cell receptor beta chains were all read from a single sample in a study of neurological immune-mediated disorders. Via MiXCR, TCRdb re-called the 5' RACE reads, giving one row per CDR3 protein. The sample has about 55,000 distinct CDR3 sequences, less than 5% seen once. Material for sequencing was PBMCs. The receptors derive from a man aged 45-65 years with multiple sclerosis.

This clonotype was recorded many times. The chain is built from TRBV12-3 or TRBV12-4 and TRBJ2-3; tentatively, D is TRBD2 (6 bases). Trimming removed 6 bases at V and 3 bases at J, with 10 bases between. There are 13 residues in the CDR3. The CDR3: CASSLRGTDTQYF. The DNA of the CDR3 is TGTGCCAGCAGCCTACGGGGGACAGATACGCAGTATTTT.

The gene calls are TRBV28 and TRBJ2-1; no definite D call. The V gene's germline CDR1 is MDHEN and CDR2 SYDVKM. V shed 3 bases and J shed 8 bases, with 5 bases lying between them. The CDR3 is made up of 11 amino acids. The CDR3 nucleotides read TGTGCCAGCAGTTTTGGCTATGAGCAGTTCTTC. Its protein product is CASSFGYEQFF.

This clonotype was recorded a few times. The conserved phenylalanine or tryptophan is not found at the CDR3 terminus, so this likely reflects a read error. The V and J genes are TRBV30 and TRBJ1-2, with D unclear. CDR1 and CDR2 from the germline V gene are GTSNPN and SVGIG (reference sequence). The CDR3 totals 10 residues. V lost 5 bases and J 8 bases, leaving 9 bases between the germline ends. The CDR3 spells CAWLGSGYTC. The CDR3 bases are TGTGCCTGGCTAGGGAGCGGCTACACCTGC.

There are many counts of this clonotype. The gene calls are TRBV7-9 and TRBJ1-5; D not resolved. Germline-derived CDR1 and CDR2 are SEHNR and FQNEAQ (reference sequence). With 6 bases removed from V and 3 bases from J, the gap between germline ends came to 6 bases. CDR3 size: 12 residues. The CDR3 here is CASRRDNQPQHF. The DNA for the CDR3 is TGTGCCAGCAGGAGGGACAATCAGCCCCAGCATTTT. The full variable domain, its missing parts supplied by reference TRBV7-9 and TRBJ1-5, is DTGVSQNPRHKITKRGQNVTFRCDPISEHNRLYWYRQTLGQGPEFLTYFQNEAQLEKSRLLSDRFSAERPKGSFSTLEIQRTEQGDSAMYLCASRRDNQPQHFGDGTRLSIL.

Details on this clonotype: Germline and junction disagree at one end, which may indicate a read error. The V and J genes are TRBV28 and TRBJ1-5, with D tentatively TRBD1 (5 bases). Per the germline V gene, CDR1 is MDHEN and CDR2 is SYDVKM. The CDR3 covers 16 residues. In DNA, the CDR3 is TGTGCCAGCAGGTACGCGAGCGGGGGTAGCAATCAGCCCCAGAATTTT. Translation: CASRYASGGSNQPQNF.

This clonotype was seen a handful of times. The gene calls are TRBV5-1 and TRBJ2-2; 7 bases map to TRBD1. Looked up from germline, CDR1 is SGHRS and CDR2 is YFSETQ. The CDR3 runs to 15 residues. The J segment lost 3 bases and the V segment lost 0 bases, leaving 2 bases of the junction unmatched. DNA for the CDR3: TGCGCCAGCAGCTTGGGGGGACAGTACACCGGGGAGCTGTTTTTT. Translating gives CASSLGGQYTGELFF.

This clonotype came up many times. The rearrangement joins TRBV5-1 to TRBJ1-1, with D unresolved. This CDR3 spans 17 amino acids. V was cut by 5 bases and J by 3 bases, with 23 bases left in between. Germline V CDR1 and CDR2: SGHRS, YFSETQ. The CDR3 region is CASRAASVGSYYTEAFF. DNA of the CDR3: TGCGCCAGCAGGGCGGCTAGTGTGGGCAGTTACTACACTGAAGCTTTCTTT.

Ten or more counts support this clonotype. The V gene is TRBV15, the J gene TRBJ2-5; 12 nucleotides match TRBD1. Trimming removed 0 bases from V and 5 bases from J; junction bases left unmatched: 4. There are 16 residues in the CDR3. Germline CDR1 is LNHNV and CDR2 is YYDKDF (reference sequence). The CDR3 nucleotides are TGTGCCACCAGCAGAGAGGGACAGGGGGCCCGGGAGACCCAGTACTTC. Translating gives CATSREGQGARETQYF.

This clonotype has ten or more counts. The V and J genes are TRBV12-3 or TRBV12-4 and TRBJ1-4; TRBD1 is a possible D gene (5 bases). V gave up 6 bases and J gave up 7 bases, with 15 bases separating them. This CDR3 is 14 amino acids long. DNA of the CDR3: TGTGCCAGCAGGGATAGGTCGGGGGGTGAAAAACTGTTTTTT. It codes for CASRDRSGGEKLFF.

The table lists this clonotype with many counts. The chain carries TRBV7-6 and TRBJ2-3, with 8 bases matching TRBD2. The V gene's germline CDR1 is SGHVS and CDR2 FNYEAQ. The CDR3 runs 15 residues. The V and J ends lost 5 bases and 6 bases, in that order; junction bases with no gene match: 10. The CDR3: CASSAAGDPGDTQYF. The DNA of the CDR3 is TGTGCCAGCAGCGCAGCGGGGGACCCCGGGGATACGCAGTATTTT.

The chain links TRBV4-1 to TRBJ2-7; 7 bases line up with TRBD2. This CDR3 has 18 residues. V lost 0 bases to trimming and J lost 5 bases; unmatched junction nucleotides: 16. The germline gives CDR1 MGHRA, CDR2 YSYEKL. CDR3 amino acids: CASSQDFRYGGSVDEQYF. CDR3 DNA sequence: TGCGCCAGCAGCCAAGATTTTCGCTATGGCGGGAGCGTCGACGAGCAGTACTTC.

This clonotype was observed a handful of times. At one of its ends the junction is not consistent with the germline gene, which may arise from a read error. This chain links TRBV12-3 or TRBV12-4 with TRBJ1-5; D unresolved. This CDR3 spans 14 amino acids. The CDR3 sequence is CASSLGWDRQPQNF. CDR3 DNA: TGTGCCAGCAGTTTGGGGTGGGATAGGCAGCCCCAGAATTTT.

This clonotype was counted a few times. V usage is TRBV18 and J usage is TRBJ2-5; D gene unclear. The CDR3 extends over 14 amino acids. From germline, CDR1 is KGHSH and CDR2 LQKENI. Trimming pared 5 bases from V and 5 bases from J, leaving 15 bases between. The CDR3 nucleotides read TGTGCCAGCTCAGAAACGGCGGTGTCGGAGACCCAGTACTTC. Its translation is CASSETAVSETQYF.

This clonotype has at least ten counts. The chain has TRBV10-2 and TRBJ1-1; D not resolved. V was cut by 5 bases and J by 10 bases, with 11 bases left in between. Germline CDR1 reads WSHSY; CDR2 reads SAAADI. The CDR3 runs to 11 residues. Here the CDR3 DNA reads TGCGCCAGCAGTCCTGCCGGCGCAGCTTTCTTT. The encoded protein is CASSPAGAAFF.

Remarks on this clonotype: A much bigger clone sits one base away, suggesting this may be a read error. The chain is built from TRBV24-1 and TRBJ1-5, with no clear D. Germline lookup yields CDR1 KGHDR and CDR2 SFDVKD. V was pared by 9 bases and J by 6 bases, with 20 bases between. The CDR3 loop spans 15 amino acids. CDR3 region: CATSSSTNTVQPQHF. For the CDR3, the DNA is TGTGCCACCTCTTCAAGTACTAATACGGTTCAGCCCCAGCATTTT.

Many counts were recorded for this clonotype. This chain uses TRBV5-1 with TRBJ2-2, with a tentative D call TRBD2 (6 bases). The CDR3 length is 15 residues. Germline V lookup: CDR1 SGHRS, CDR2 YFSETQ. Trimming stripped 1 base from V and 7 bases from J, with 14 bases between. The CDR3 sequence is CASSLSGGPVGELFF. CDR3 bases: TGCGCCAGCAGCTTGTCCGGAGGGCCCGTCGGGGAGCTGTTTTTT.

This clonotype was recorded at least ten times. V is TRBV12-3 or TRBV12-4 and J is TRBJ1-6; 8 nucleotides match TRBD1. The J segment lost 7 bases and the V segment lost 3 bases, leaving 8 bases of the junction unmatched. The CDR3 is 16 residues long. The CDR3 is CASSFLQTGANSPLHF. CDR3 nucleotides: TGTGCCAGCAGTTTTTTACAGACAGGGGCAAATTCACCCCTCCACTTT.

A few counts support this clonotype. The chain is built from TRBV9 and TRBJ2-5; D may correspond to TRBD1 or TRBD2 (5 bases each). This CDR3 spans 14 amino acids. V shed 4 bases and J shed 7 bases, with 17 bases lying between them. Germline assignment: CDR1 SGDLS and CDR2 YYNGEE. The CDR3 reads CASSPQLGAGTQYF. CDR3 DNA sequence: TGTGCCAGCAGCCCTCAACTAGGGGCGGGGACCCAGTACTTC. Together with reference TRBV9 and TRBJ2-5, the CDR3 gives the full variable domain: DSGVTQTPKHLITATGQRVTLRCSPRSGDLSVYWYQQSLDQGLQFLIQYYNGEERAKGNILERFSAQQFPDLHSELNLSSLELGDSALYFCASSPQLGAGTQYFGPGTRLLVL.

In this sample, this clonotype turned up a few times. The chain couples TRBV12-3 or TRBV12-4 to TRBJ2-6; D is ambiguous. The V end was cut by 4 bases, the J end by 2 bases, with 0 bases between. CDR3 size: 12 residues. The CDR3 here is CASSSGANVLTF. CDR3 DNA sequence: TGTGCCAGCAGTTCTGGGGCCAACGTCCTGACTTTC.

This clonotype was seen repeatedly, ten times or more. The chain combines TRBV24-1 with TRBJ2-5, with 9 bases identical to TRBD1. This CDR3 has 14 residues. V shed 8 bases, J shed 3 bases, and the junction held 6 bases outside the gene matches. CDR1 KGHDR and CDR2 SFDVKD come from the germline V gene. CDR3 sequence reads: CATKADRGEETQYF. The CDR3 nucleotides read TGTGCCACCAAGGCGGACAGGGGTGAAGAGACCCAGTACTTC.

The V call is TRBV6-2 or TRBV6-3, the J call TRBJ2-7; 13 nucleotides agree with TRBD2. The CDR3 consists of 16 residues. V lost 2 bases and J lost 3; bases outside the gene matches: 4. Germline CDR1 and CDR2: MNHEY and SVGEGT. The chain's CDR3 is CASSYGLAGEGYEQYF. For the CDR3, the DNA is TGTGCCAGCAGTTACGGACTAGCGGGAGAGGGCTACGAGCAGTACTTC.